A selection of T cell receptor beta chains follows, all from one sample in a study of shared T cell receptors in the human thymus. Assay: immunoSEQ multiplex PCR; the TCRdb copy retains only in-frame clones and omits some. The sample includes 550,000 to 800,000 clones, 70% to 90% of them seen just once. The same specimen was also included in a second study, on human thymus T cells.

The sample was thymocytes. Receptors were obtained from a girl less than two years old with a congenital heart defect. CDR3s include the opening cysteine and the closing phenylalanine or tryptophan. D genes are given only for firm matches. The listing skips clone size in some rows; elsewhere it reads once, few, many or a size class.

CDR3nt: TGTGCCAGCAAACAGGGGGGAGCCTCCTACGAGCAGTACTTC
CDR3aa: CASKQGGASYEQYF
v_gene: TRBV27
j_gene: TRBJ2-7
abundance: .
d_gene: TRBD1
len: 14

CDR3nt: TGCGCCAGCAGCTTGGTTTCTCGGGGGGCAGGGGGCTACACCTTC
CDR3aa: CASSLVSRGAGGYTF
v_gene: TRBV5-1
j_gene: TRBJ1-2
abundance: .
d_gene: .
len: 15

CDR3nt: TGTGCCAGCAGTGAAACAGGGCTGTCTCCTGAAAAACTGTTTTTT
CDR3aa: CASSETGLSPEKLFF
v_gene: TRBV2
j_gene: TRBJ1-4
abundance: .
d_gene: .
len: 15

CDR3nt: TGTGCCAGCAGCTTAGGCAGGCCTAATGAAAAACTGTTTTTT
CDR3aa: CASSLGRPNEKLFF
v_gene: TRBV7-8
j_gene: TRBJ1-4
abundance: .
d_gene: .
len: 14

CDR3nt: TGTGCCAGCAGTTTGTACAGGGAGAATCAGCCCCAGCATTTT
CDR3aa: CASSLYRENQPQHF
v_gene: TRBV28
j_gene: TRBJ1-5
abundance: .
d_gene: .
len: 14

CDR3nt: TGTGCCAGCAGTTACTCGTCAGGTAGCAATCAGCCCCAGCATTTT
CDR3aa: CASSYSSGSNQPQHF
v_gene: TRBV6-5
j_gene: TRBJ1-5
abundance: .
d_gene: .
len: 15

CDR3nt: TGTGCCAGCAGCGGCGGGGAGCGGGGGGGCCCCCACGAGCAGTACTTC
CDR3aa: CASSGGERGGPHEQYF
v_gene: TRBV7-2
j_gene: TRBJ2-7
abundance: .
d_gene: TRBD2
len: 16

CDR3nt: TGTGCCACCAGCAGACCCTTACCCTCAGGGGGCGATGGCTACACCTTC
CDR3aa: CATSRPLPSGGDGYTF
v_gene: TRBV15
j_gene: TRBJ1-2
abundance: once
d_gene: TRBD1
len: 16

CDR3nt: TGTGCCAGCTCACCATTGGGGGCTTCCTATAATTCACCCCTCCACTTT
CDR3aa: CASSPLGASYNSPLHF
v_gene: TRBV18
j_gene: TRBJ1-6
abundance: .
d_gene: .
len: 16

CDR3nt: TGTGCCATCAAGGTCACAGGGATGACAGATACGCAGTATTTT
CDR3aa: CAIKVTGMTDTQYF
v_gene: TRBV10-3
j_gene: TRBJ2-3
abundance: .
d_gene: .
len: 14

CDR3nt: TGTGCCAGCAGCTTAGATTTGGGAGGGCACGAAAAACTGTTTTTT
CDR3aa: CASSLDLGGHEKLFF
v_gene: TRBV11-2
j_gene: TRBJ1-4
abundance: .
d_gene: .
len: 15

CDR3nt: TGTGCCAGCAGTGGGCGGGGGAGGGGGGAGACCCAGTACTTC
CDR3aa: CASSGRGRGETQYF
v_gene: TRBV2
j_gene: TRBJ2-5
abundance: .
d_gene: .
len: 14

CDR3nt: TGTGCCAGCAGCCCCCACCGGGACAGGGGTTTCTTC
CDR3aa: CASSPHRDRGFF
v_gene: TRBV7-9
j_gene: TRBJ2-1
abundance: once
d_gene: TRBD1
len: 12

CDR3nt: TGTGCCAGCAGAACTAGCGGGGAGGGGCCAGATACGCAGTATTTT
CDR3aa: CASRTSGEGPDTQYF
v_gene: TRBV6-5
j_gene: TRBJ2-3
abundance: .
d_gene: TRBD2
len: 15

CDR3nt: TGTGCCAGCAGCAACGACAGGGGCAATGAGCAGTTCTTC
CDR3aa: CASSNDRGNEQFF
v_gene: TRBV11-3
j_gene: TRBJ2-1
abundance: .
d_gene: TRBD1
len: 13

CDR3nt: TGCGCCAGCAGCCCGGACAGAATCACAGATACGCAGTATTTT
CDR3aa: CASSPDRITDTQYF
v_gene: TRBV4-3
j_gene: TRBJ2-3
abundance: .
d_gene: .
len: 14

CDR3nt: TGTGCCAGCAGCGCCGGGACAGCTGAAAAACTGTTTTTT
CDR3aa: CASSAGTAEKLFF
v_gene: TRBV5-4
j_gene: TRBJ1-4
abundance: once
d_gene: TRBD1
len: 13

CDR3nt: TGTGCCAGCAGTTATGCGCCGCCGGTAGACTATGGCTACACCTTC
CDR3aa: CASSYAPPVDYGYTF
v_gene: TRBV6-5
j_gene: TRBJ1-2
abundance: .
d_gene: .
len: 15

CDR3nt: TGCAGCGTGGGCGGGTCGACCCACTCTGGAAACACCATATATTTT
CDR3aa: CSVGGSTHSGNTIYF
v_gene: TRBV29-1
j_gene: TRBJ1-3
abundance: .
d_gene: .
len: 15

CDR3nt: TGCAGTGCCCCCCTCGATACGCAGTATTTT
CDR3aa: CSAPLDTQYF
v_gene: TRBV20-1
j_gene: TRBJ2-3
abundance: .
d_gene: .
len: 10

CDR3nt: TGTGCCTGGAGGGACCGGGACAGGGGCGATAAGAGAACGTGCACTGAAGCTTTCTTT
CDR3aa: CAWRDRDRGDKRTCTEAFF
v_gene: TRBV30
j_gene: TRBJ1-1
abundance: once
d_gene: TRBD1
len: 19

CDR3nt: TGCGCCAGCAGCTACACCCGGGGGGCGGGTGAATTCTTC
CDR3aa: CASSYTRGAGEFF
v_gene: TRBV5-1
j_gene: TRBJ2-1
abundance: .
d_gene: .
len: 13

CDR3nt: TGTGCCAGCAGCGGGAAGGGGAGGAATGAGCAGTTCTTC
CDR3aa: CASSGKGRNEQFF
v_gene: TRBV6-6
j_gene: TRBJ2-1
abundance: .
d_gene: .
len: 13

CDR3nt: TGTGCCAGCAGCTTAGGGACAGGGAAGACTGGAAACACCATATATTTT
CDR3aa: CASSLGTGKTGNTIYF
v_gene: TRBV7-2
j_gene: TRBJ1-3
abundance: .
d_gene: TRBD1
len: 16